Reported below is one T cell receptor (beta chain). Original methodology: Amplification of reference gene primers was used by the study to estimate nucleated cell counts. The data were produced by immunoSEQ multiplex PCR, yet TCRdb's version contains in-frame clones alone and is incomplete. The V and J calls and clone size were taken over from that table, and D and trimming were inferred from the DNA. The table includes 90,000 to 100,000 clones, approximately 72% detected once. This entry belongs to a study of blood T cell repertoires in COVID-19. Study details: The study drew acute and convalescent COVID-19 samples from the United States, Italy and Spain. From T cells, B-cell-depleted T cells, or PBMCs came the material, which was cDNA or gDNA.

What was sequenced was peripheral blood. The receptor was derived from a man between 65 and 85 years old with acute or convalescent COVID-19.

Here the CDR3 DNA reads TGTGCCAGCAGCTTAACGGGGGAGGGTAACTATGGCTACACCTTC. Translation: CASSLTGEGNYGYTF. The V call is TRBV7-3, the J call TRBJ1-2; possible D gene TRBD1, 5 bases. This CDR3 is built from 15 residues. Germline assignment: CDR1 SGHTA and CDR2 FQGTGA. V lost 0 bases to trimming and J lost 1 base, with 9 bases between them.